The rows below give T cell receptor beta chains drawn from one sample of a study of type 1 regulatory T cells. TCRdb reanalysed the reads using MiXCR and keeps one entry per CDR3 protein. The sample includes about 39,000 distinct CDR3 sequences, roughly an eighth of them seen just once. These receptors lack a known antigen. The sequenced sample consisted of cultured non-Tr1 T cells, either the whole culture or a sorted T cell fraction (not recorded which). The receptor source for this set is a human donor in good health. Each CDR3 is given with its conserved first and last residue. Fields, in order: clone size, J gene, D gene, V gene, CDR3 protein, CDR3 DNA. D genes are given only for firm matches. Only some rows state a clone size, as once, few, many or a class for expanded clones.

clone_size: few
j_call: TRBJ2-5
d_call: NA
v_call: TRBV5-1
cdr3_aa: CASSLAGLLETQYF
cdr3_nt: TGCGCCAGCAGCTTGGCGGGACTCCTGGAGACCCAGTACTTC

clone_size: NA
j_call: TRBJ2-7
d_call: TRBD1
v_call: TRBV20-1
cdr3_aa: CSARVGTGAYEQYF
cdr3_nt: TGCAGTGCTAGAGTGGGGACAGGGGCGTACGAGCAGTACTTC

clone_size: many
j_call: TRBJ2-1
d_call: NA
v_call: TRBV20-1
cdr3_aa: CSARLQWGYNEQFF
cdr3_nt: TGCAGTGCTAGGTTACAGTGGGGCTACAATGAGCAGTTCTTC

clone_size: many
j_call: TRBJ2-4
d_call: NA
v_call: TRBV6-6
cdr3_aa: CATGQGIEGKNIQYF
cdr3_nt: TGTGCCACGGGGCAGGGCATAGAAGGCAAAAACATTCAGTACTTC

clone_size: many
j_call: TRBJ1-5
d_call: NA
v_call: TRBV5-1
cdr3_aa: CASSLNENQPQHF
cdr3_nt: TGCGCCAGCAGCTTGAACGAAAATCAGCCCCAGCATTTT

clone_size: NA
j_call: TRBJ1-1
d_call: NA
v_call: TRBV20-1
cdr3_aa: CSARRFGTEGTEAFF
cdr3_nt: TGCAGTGCTAGACGATTCGGGACGGAGGGCACTGAAGCTTTCTTT

clone_size: medium-sized
j_call: TRBJ1-5
d_call: NA
v_call: TRBV20-1
cdr3_aa: CSAEQGHGNQPQHF
cdr3_nt: TGCAGTGCCGAACAGGGTCATGGCAATCAGCCCCAGCATTTT

clone_size: many
j_call: TRBJ1-4
d_call: TRBD1
v_call: TRBV12-3/TRBV12-4
cdr3_aa: CASSRRDRATNEKLFF
cdr3_nt: TGTGCCAGCAGTAGACGGGACAGGGCAACTAATGAAAAACTGTTTTTT

clone_size: medium-sized
j_call: TRBJ1-1
d_call: NA
v_call: TRBV6-5
cdr3_aa: CASSYSSGNTGTEAFF
cdr3_nt: TGTGCCAGCAGTTACAGCTCTGGGAATACGGGCACTGAAGCTTTCTTT

clone_size: many
j_call: TRBJ2-7
d_call: NA
v_call: TRBV4-1
cdr3_aa: CASRRDLKGEQYF
cdr3_nt: TGCGCCAGCAGGCGGGACCTAAAGGGCGAGCAGTACTTC

clone_size: NA
j_call: TRBJ2-3
d_call: NA
v_call: TRBV24-1
cdr3_aa: CATSEGDTQYF
cdr3_nt: TGTGCCACCAGTGAAGGAGATACGCAGTATTTT

clone_size: few
j_call: TRBJ2-5
d_call: NA
v_call: TRBV15
cdr3_aa: CATSRVDQETQYF
cdr3_nt: TGTGCCACCAGCAGAGTCGACCAAGAGACCCAGTACTTC

clone_size: NA
j_call: TRBJ1-2
d_call: NA
v_call: TRBV29-1
cdr3_aa: CSVGGESGYTF
cdr3_nt: TGCAGCGTTGGGGGGGAATCTGGCTACACCTTC

clone_size: many
j_call: TRBJ1-5
d_call: TRBD1
v_call: TRBV18
cdr3_aa: CASSLQEGGQGHQPQHF
cdr3_nt: TGTGCCAGCTCACTCCAAGAGGGGGGACAGGGCCATCAGCCCCAGCATTTT

clone_size: many
j_call: TRBJ2-7
d_call: TRBD1
v_call: TRBV15
cdr3_aa: CATSRDRGLYEQYF
cdr3_nt: TGTGCCACCAGCAGAGACAGGGGGCTCTACGAGCAGTACTTC

clone_size: few
j_call: TRBJ2-7
d_call: NA
v_call: TRBV5-6
cdr3_aa: CASSSYSEQYF
cdr3_nt: TGTGCCAGCAGCTCTTATTCGGAGCAGTACTTC

clone_size: NA
j_call: TRBJ2-3
d_call: NA
v_call: TRBV5-4
cdr3_aa: CASSLDMKRAPHGDTQYF
cdr3_nt: TGTGCCAGCAGCTTGGATATGAAGCGGGCTCCTCACGGAGATACGCAGTATTTT